Following are 14 T cell receptor beta chains from one sample sequenced in a study of radiation and T cells in renal cell carcinoma. Produced via immunoSEQ multiplex PCR; TCRdb's table is partial and in-frame only. Seen here are about 140,000 clones, approximately 87% observed once, and the top ten hold roughly a quarter. Specified time point: baseline pretreatment blood. Indicated treatment: 15 Gy SBRT to primary tumor, nephrectomy 4 weeks later. The sample in question was blood, obtained from a patient whose treatment included radiotherapy and nephrectomy. The receptor source for this set is a woman in her fifties or sixties with renal cell carcinoma.

The chain uses TRBV30 and TRBJ1-2, with D possibly matching TRBD1 (6 bases). Between the trimmed V and J ends, which lost 0 bases and 8 bases, there was a span of 10 bases. This CDR3 is 12 amino acids long. Per the germline V gene, CDR1 is GTSNPN and CDR2 is SVGIG (reference sequence). Here the CDR3 reads CAWSVTGKGYTF. The CDR3 DNA follows: TGTGCCTGGAGTGTAACAGGGAAGGGCTACACCTTC.

The chain employs TRBV7-9 and TRBJ1-5; 7 bases are shared with TRBD1. J was trimmed by 2 bases and V by 5 bases; bases with no gene match: 15. CDR1 is SEHNR, CDR2 FQNEAQ, per germline (reference sequence). The CDR3 is 18 amino acids. The CDR3 DNA sequence: TGTGCCAGCAGCAAAAGAGGGGGCACAGGGGCGGGCAATCAGCCCCAGCATTTT. It codes for CASSKRGGTGAGNQPQHF.

The rearrangement joins TRBV4-1 to TRBJ2-6, with D tentatively TRBD1 (5 bases). Germline CDR1 is MGHRA and CDR2 is YSYEKL. The V gene lost 5 bases and the J gene lost 3 bases, with 8 bases spanning the gap. The CDR3 loop spans 14 amino acids. The CDR3 DNA follows: TGCGCCAGCAGCTGGGGCAGTGGGGCCAACGTCCTGACTTTC. This codes for CASSWGSGANVLTF.

The chain recombines TRBV30 with TRBJ2-5, with 7 bases fitting TRBD2. CDR3 length: 14 amino acids. The trim removed 3 bases at V and 2 bases at J, leaving 6 bases unmatched. Germline V lookup: CDR1 GTSNPN, CDR2 SVGIG (reference sequence). Here the CDR3 DNA reads TGTGCCTGGAGCGGGGGGACGGCGCAAGAGACCCAGTACTTC. It translates to CAWSGGTAQETQYF.

This clone was seen ten or more times. The rearrangement uses TRBV6-5 and TRBJ1-1; D is unclear. The germline V gene has CDR1 MNHEY and CDR2 SVGAGI. V was trimmed by 5 bases and J by 3 bases, leaving 10 bases between them. This CDR3 comprises 13 residues. CDR3 in amino acids: CASSPGIDTEAFF. The CDR3 nucleotides read TGTGCCAGCAGTCCTGGGATCGACACTGAAGCTTTCTTT.

To note about this clone: Sequence at one end of the junction differs from germline and may be a read error. This chain links TRBV15 with TRBJ2-7; possible D gene TRBD1, 6 bases. The germline gives CDR1 LNHNV, CDR2 YYDKDF (reference sequence). This CDR3 comprises 12 residues. DNA for the CDR3: TGTGCCACCGGCAGGGGACCCTACGAGCAGTACTTC. Translation gives CATGRGPYEQYF.

The chain joins TRBV5-4 to TRBJ2-5; 8 nucleotides align to TRBD2. This CDR3 comprises 16 residues. J gave up 4 bases and V 4 bases, and 12 bases lay outside the gene matches. In germline, CDR1 is SGHNT, CDR2 YYREEE (reference sequence). The CDR3 reads CASSPVVSGVVETQYF. CDR3 DNA sequence: TGTGCCAGCAGCCCCGTGGTTAGCGGGGTGGTAGAGACCCAGTACTTC.

The chain combines TRBV5-1 with TRBJ2-1; the D is unclear. The V end lost 1 base, the J end lost 8 bases, and 4 bases lay between the germline ends. This CDR3 region has 11 residues. Germline lookup yields CDR1 SGHRS and CDR2 YFSETQ. The CDR3 loop reads CASSLYDEQFF. The CDR3, as DNA: TGCGCCAGCAGCTTGTATGATGAGCAGTTCTTC.

The V call is TRBV19, the J call TRBJ2-7; D is undetermined. The CDR3 sequence is 13 residues long. The germline gives CDR1 LNHDA, CDR2 SQIVND (reference sequence). Trimming took off 3 bases at V and 5 bases at J, with 11 bases between the two ends. CDR3 nucleotides: TGTGCCAGTAGTATTCTGGGCGTCGACGAGCAGTACTTC. It translates to CASSILGVDEQYF.

This rearrangement joins TRBV5-1 to TRBJ1-1; a weak D match, TRBD1 (5 bases). CDR1 SGHRS and CDR2 YFSETQ come from the germline V gene. V lost 4 bases, J lost 5 bases, and 12 bases lay in between. The length of the CDR3 is 13 residues. CDR3 DNA sequence: TGCGCCAGCAGCGGACACCAGGGAACTGAAGCTTTCTTT. It is translated as CASSGHQGTEAFF.

The J gene is TRBJ2-6, the V gene TRBV29-1, with D perhaps matching TRBD1 (5 bases). CDR1 is SQVTM and CDR2 is ANQGSEA in the germline V gene. This CDR3 is built from 15 residues. Trimming left V 0 bases short and J 2 bases short, with 8 bases between. CDR3 region: CSVEEGATGANVLTF. In nucleotides, the CDR3 is TGCAGCGTTGAAGAAGGGGCAACTGGGGCCAACGTCCTGACTTTC.

The chain carries TRBV14 and TRBJ2-7; TRBD2 is a possible D gene (7 bases). Trimming left V 2 bases short and J 0 bases short, with 17 bases between. Germline lookup yields CDR1 SGHDN and CDR2 FVKESK. The CDR3 loop spans 17 amino acids. The CDR3 spells CASSQIPGGWSSYEQYF. The DNA for the CDR3 is TGTGCCAGCAGCCAAATCCCGGGGGGCTGGAGCTCCTACGAGCAGTACTTC.

The J gene is TRBJ1-5, the V gene TRBV6-1, with D possibly TRBD1 on 5 matching bases. This CDR3 is built from 13 residues. Looked up from germline, CDR1 is MNHNS and CDR2 is SASEGT. V dropped 8 bases and J dropped 3 bases, with 11 bases sitting between them. For the CDR3, the DNA is TGTGCCAGCCGCCCAGGGAACAATCAGCCCCAGCATTTT. Protein: CASRPGNNQPQHF.

The chain links TRBV7-2 to TRBJ1-1, with 8 bases lining up with TRBD1. V dropped 5 bases and J dropped 4; count of bases not matched to a gene: 15. Germline lookup yields CDR1 SGHTA and CDR2 FQGNSA. The CDR3 is made up of 17 amino acids. CDR3 sequence: CASSQGRQGTLLTEAFF. CDR3 nucleotides: TGTGCCAGCAGCCAGGGTCGACAGGGGACCTTGCTCACTGAAGCTTTCTTT.